This TCR beta chain was recorded in a study of Ad26.COV2.S vaccination and SARS-CoV-2 variants (dated by TCRdb to 2020 to 2022). Some background on the complete study: Vaccine-arm donors came from COV1001, a multicentre, randomized, double-blind, placebo-controlled phase I-IIa trial of Ad26.COV2.S in healthy adults. TCRbeta repertoire sequencing was used to assess the specificity and breadth of SARS-CoV-2-reactive T cell receptors after Ad26.COV2.S vaccination. Throughout the experiments and outcome assessment, investigators stayed blinded to trial group allocation. The TCR-sequenced set comprised approximately 32 samples: some 19 Ad26.COV2.S vaccine recipients, 5 placebo recipients and 8 SARS-CoV-2 convalescent individuals. Trial participants were randomized into five groups of five: low-dose or high-dose Ad26.COV2.S given once or twice, or placebo on both occasions. Ad26.COV2.S was administered intramuscularly at 5 x 10^10 or 1 x 10^11 viral particles, either as a single shot or as two shots given 56 days apart.

CDR1 MGHRA and CDR2 YSYEKL are derived from the germline V gene. The CDR3 has 15 amino acids, counting the end cysteine and phenylalanine. Just the 45-base CDR3 DNA is kept, in frame starting at base 1. Trimming accounts for 4 bases at V and 6 bases at J, while the number of junction bases matched to no gene is 9. TCRbeta CDR3 regions were sequenced with the immunoSEQ Assay. After extraction, genomic DNA underwent amplification by bias-controlled multiplex PCR, followed by high-throughput sequencing. The study's own analysis went as follows. To quantify the absolute abundance of each unique TCRbeta CDR3 region, sequences were collapsed and filtered. T cell fraction was estimated by normalizing TCRbeta template counts to usable DNA, with usable DNA measured through amplification of reference genes found in all nucleated cells. Repertoire TCRs were annotated as SARS-CoV-2-specific when V gene, CDR3 amino acid sequence and J gene were exactly matched to a known reactive TCR set. The reference SARS-CoV-2 TCR set was derived from MIRA and filtered for enrichment in COVID-19-positive ImmuneCODE repertoires, a step that removed public or cross-reactive TCRs. Drawing on the MIRA antigens, annotated TCRs were analysed further at the level of specific ORF or position within ORF. Breadth was defined as the number of annotated unique rearrangements divided by the total number of unique productive rearrangements, and depth was defined as the summed frequency of the annotated unique rearrangements. Group comparisons of TCR breadth used two-sided Wilcoxon rank-sum tests. TCRdb stores this immuneACCESS table with in-frame sequences only. Part of the clones is absent; in the studies checked, under half of the shortfall reflects unresolved V genes, and no reason is known for the rest. That table is the source of V, J and clone size, and D and trimming were worked out from the DNA. The sample contains around 300,000 clones, approximately 90% of them found a single time. The ten largest clones represent approximately 5.9% of the sample.

Concerning this clone itself: Its antigen has not been determined. Base qualities are missing; no much larger clone stands one base away.

What the study reported, not specific to this receptor: Comparing responses between vaccine doses or regimens was not something the study was powered to do. Non-spike TCR breadth was comparable between vaccine and placebo recipients, consistent with the vaccine containing only spike. It was noted by the authors that total T cell responses may have been underestimated by the TCR breadth and depth analyses. Substantial breadth of spike-specific CD8+ and CD4+ T cell responses was reported after vaccination. Ad26.COV2.S recipients had higher spike-specific TCR breadth than placebo recipients (P = 0.0014).

In light of the paper, this sample's treatment or condition label describes: some 20 received Ad26.COV2.S at low or high dose, single or two shots; roughly five received placebo; per-sample allocation not given. For vaccine and placebo recipients, the sequenced repertoires came from samples collected on day 63 after the first injection. In Cohort 1b, 25 or so adults aged 18-55 years were enrolled at a single site in Boston, USA, between 29 July and 7 August 2020. Ad26.COV2.S was a replication-incompetent adenovirus type 26 vector expressing a prefusion-stabilized SARS-CoV-2 spike protein from the original Wuhan strain.

The V and J genes are TRBV4-1 and TRBJ2-5, with TRBD2 identical over 9 junction bases. This sample comprised peripheral blood, obtained in a trial of Ad26.COV2.S vaccine versus placebo. The receptor's source is a person between 18 and 65 years old who received the Ad26.COV2.S COVID-19 vaccine or a placebo. The bases read TGCGCCAGCAGCCCGTTAGCGGGAGCACCGCAGACCCAGTACTTC. Its translation reads: CASSPLAGAPQTQYF.